This T cell receptor (beta chain) was obtained from a study of blood T cell repertoires in COVID-19 (dated by TCRdb to the early 2020s). Some background on the complete study: Collaborator samples came from the United States, Italy and Spain and covered acute and convalescent phases of COVID-19. The prospective study material was composed of cDNA or gDNA derived from T cells, B-cell-depleted T cells, or PBMCs. Subjects who had been exposed to COVID-19, were actively infected with it, or had recovered from it provided the deeply sampled blood TCRbeta repertoires that made up the dataset. The repertoires were made available in a free public database intended to serve as a resource for research on the immune response to SARS-CoV-2. Samples were obtained from the ongoing ImmuneRACE study (first 160 participants) and from 1,200 or so subjects provided by 6 global collaborators. Sample metadata almost always included a de-identified subject ID, COVID-19 status, age in years and sex. HLA class I and class II types, where available, came from metadata supplied by the sample provider rather than from assay-based typing.

From the germline V gene (reference sequence), CDR1 is LNHDA and CDR2 is SQIVND. The CDR3, cysteine through phenylalanine, is 13 amino acids long. The DNA shown is the 39-base CDR3, in frame from base 1. V is pared back by 3 bases and J by 4 bases, with 10 bases lying between the germline termini. TCRbeta CDR3 regions were amplified from genomic DNA by means of the immunoSEQ Assay, a bias-controlled multiplex PCR. The published analysis was carried out like this. The number of nucleated cells in each sample was estimated from the amplification of reference gene primers within the assay. To quantify the absolute abundance of each unique TCRbeta CDR3 rearrangement, sequence reads were collapsed and filtered. For each sample, productive Simpson clonality was calculated as the square root of Simpson's diversity index over productive rearrangements. In its TCRdb copy, this immuneACCESS table keeps in-frame sequences only and misses some clones. Where compared with another copy, unresolved V genes explain less than half of these, and the others have no known cause. The V and J calls and clone size come from that table; D and trimming were worked out from the DNA. The sample yields more than 350,000 clones; roughly nine tenths were counted once. The ten largest clonotypes hold around 3% of the sample.

A word on this clone: No cognate antigen has been identified for it. Base qualities are not recorded, but no much larger clone differs from it by a single base.

Points the paper makes about the study in general: How much clinical and demographic metadata was included differed by source and by participant, and the metadata was provided uncurated.

At one collaborating source in Seattle, patients were enrolled during active infection and were followed longitudinally through the course of disease. Each collaborating institution followed its own protocols to collect whole blood in K2EDTA tubes. Collaborator samples were shipped for TCRbeta analysis as frozen whole blood, isolated PBMCs, or DNA extracted from either sample type. Source material: peripheral blood. The source is a woman younger than 45 with COVID-19, enrolled during active disease. The chain is encoded by TRBV19 joined to TRBJ2-7; D gene: possibly TRBD1, on 5 matching bases. CDR3 protein: CASSIDREYEQYF. In nucleotide form, the sequence is TGTGCCAGTAGTATTGACAGAGAGTACGAGCAGTACTTC.